A single sample gave rise to the 30 T cell receptor beta chains below, sequenced in a study of blood T cell repertoires in COVID-19. Sequencing was performed with immunoSEQ multiplex PCR; in TCRdb, only in-frame clones are kept and a portion is missing. The table lists about 160,000 clones, more than 75% of them singletons. Sequencing was done on a sample of PBMCs or T cells enriched from blood (not recorded which). Every receptor here comes from a woman in her fifties or sixties who had recovered from COVID-19.

This chain uses TRBV18 with TRBJ1-5, with D tentatively TRBD1 (6 bases). Trimming left V 1 base short and J 1 base short, with 11 bases between. In germline, CDR1 is KGHSH, CDR2 LQKENI. This CDR3 is 16 amino acids long. CDR3 loop: CASSPRITGSNQPQHF. CDR3 nucleotides: TGTGCCAGCTCACCACGAATTACAGGGAGCAATCAGCCCCAGCATTTT.

The chain has TRBV7-3 and TRBJ2-1; TRBD1 is a possible D gene (6 bases). Germline assignment: CDR1 SGHTA and CDR2 FQGTGA. The CDR3 is 16 amino acids. Between the trimmed V and J ends, which lost 5 bases and 6 bases, there was a span of 20 bases. This chain's CDR3 is CASSPVRGPIPNEQFF. The CDR3 bases are TGTGCCAGCAGCCCAGTCAGGGGCCCTATCCCCAATGAGCAGTTCTTC. The full variable domain, its missing parts supplied by reference TRBV7-3 and TRBJ2-1, is GAGVSQTPSNKVTEKGKYVELRCDPISGHTALYWYRQSLGQGPEFLIYFQGTGAADDSGLPNDRFFAVRPEGSVSTLKIQRTERGDSAVYLCASSPVRGPIPNEQFFGPGTRLTVL.

This clone was counted only a few times. V gene TRBV11-3 combines with J gene TRBJ1-2, with D possibly matching TRBD1 (6 bases). V dropped 6 bases and J dropped 3 bases, with 14 bases sitting between them. Per the germline V gene, CDR1 is SGHNT and CDR2 is YENEEA. The CDR3 covers 14 residues. Here the CDR3 reads CASSLGQMDYGYTF. As DNA, the CDR3 is TGTGCCAGCAGTCTAGGACAGATGGACTATGGCTACACCTTC.

The CDR3 nucleotides are TGTGCCAGCGCCCCCTCAGGGGGCTCCCCCACTGAAGCTTTCTTT. This encodes CASAPSGGSPTEAFF. The chain couples TRBV6-5 to TRBJ1-1, with 8 nucleotides matching TRBD1. V was clipped by 8 bases and J by 4 bases; unmatched bases: 12. The CDR3 is 15 amino acids. CDR1 is MNHEY and CDR2 is SVGAGI in the germline V gene.

The V and J genes are TRBV6-5 and TRBJ1-1; 7 bases are a match to TRBD1. The CDR3 is made up of 14 amino acids. Germline V CDR1 and CDR2: MNHEY, SVGAGI. Trimming removed 6 bases from V and 0 bases from J; junction bases left unmatched: 4. The CDR3 is CASRMGQMNTEAFF. The CDR3 DNA follows: TGTGCCAGCAGAATGGGACAGATGAACACTGAAGCTTTCTTT.

The chain joins TRBV5-1 to TRBJ2-2; D may be TRBD2 (6 bases). With 3 bases removed from V and 0 bases from J, the gap between germline ends came to 18 bases. Germline CDR1 SGHRS, CDR2 YFSETQ. The CDR3 loop spans 18 amino acids. CDR3 loop: CASSSKPRGITNTGELFF. Written as DNA, the CDR3 is TGCGCCAGCAGCTCTAAACCACGCGGGATAACGAACACCGGGGAGCTGTTTTTT.

CDR3 residues: CATSGLSGHSTDTQYF. The CDR3 DNA follows: TGTGCCACCAGTGGTCTCAGCGGTCATAGCACAGATACGCAGTATTTT. The chain uses TRBV24-1 and TRBJ2-3; tentatively, D is TRBD2 (5 bases). The V end lost 5 bases, the J end lost 0 bases, and 14 bases lay between the germline ends. This CDR3 comprises 16 residues. The germline V gene encodes CDR1 KGHDR and CDR2 SFDVKD.

This clone was seen only once. The chain is built from TRBV11-2 and TRBJ2-7; weak D call: TRBD1 (6 bases). The CDR3 covers 15 residues. The germline CDR1 and CDR2 sequences are SGHAT and FQNNGV. With 1 base removed from V and 4 bases from J, the gap between germline ends came to 14 bases. The CDR3 region is CASSLAPDSKYEQYF. The DNA for the CDR3 is TGTGCCAGCAGCTTAGCCCCGGACAGTAAATACGAGCAGTACTTC.

This chain connects TRBV7-2 to TRBJ1-2, with 10 bases fitting TRBD1. Unmatched junction bases numbered 7, after V lost 1 base and J lost 8 bases. Germline V gene sequence: CDR1 SGHTA, CDR2 FQGNSA. The CDR3 is made up of 15 amino acids. This CDR3 is CASSLDGTGVGGYTF. The CDR3 coding sequence is TGTGCCAGCAGCTTAGATGGGACAGGGGTGGGAGGCTACACCTTC.

The chain carries TRBV2 and TRBJ2-6; 15 positions agree with TRBD2. The CDR3 spans 19 residues. Germline V gene sequence: CDR1 SNHLY, CDR2 FYNNEI. Trimming took 6 bases from V and 0 from J; bases not matched to a gene: 6. This chain's CDR3 is CASSPRTSGGVSGANVLTF. The CDR3 coding sequence is TGTGCCAGCAGCCCAAGGACTAGCGGGGGGGTCTCTGGGGCCAACGTCCTGACTTTC.

The chain couples TRBV4-3 to TRBJ1-2; D remains ambiguous. This CDR3 is 15 amino acids long. Trimming pared 0 bases from V and 5 bases from J, leaving 13 bases between. Germline assignment: CDR1 LGHNA and CDR2 YSLEER. The CDR3 nucleotides are TGCGCCAGCAGCCAAGAAGGGAGTGTCCTTTATGGCTACACCTTC. Protein sequence: CASSQEGSVLYGYTF.

The chain is built from TRBV5-6 and TRBJ2-7; TRBD1 might be the D (6 bases). V lost 0 bases and J lost 2, with 12 bases in between. CDR1 and CDR2 from the germline V gene are SGHDT and YYEEEE. This CDR3 has 15 residues. CDR3 region: CASSLGDTGPYEQYF. DNA for the CDR3: TGTGCCAGCAGCTTGGGGGACACCGGTCCCTACGAGCAGTACTTC.

The V gene is TRBV19, the J gene TRBJ1-6; 7 bases map to TRBD1. CDR3 length: 15 residues. Trimming cost V 5 bases and J 7 bases; bases outside gene matches: 8. Germline CDR1 reads LNHDA; CDR2 reads SQIVND (reference sequence). CDR3 sequence reads: CASSPQGHSNSPLHF. The CDR3 nucleotides read TGTGCCAGTAGTCCACAGGGGCATTCCAATTCACCCCTCCACTTT.

The V call is TRBV5-1, the J call TRBJ2-2, with 9 bases that match TRBD1. The V gene end was trimmed by 6 bases and the J gene end by 7 bases; junction bases not matched to a gene: 10. This CDR3 contains 15 residues. CDR1 and CDR2 from the germline V gene are SGHRS and YFSETQ. CDR3 in DNA: TGCGCCAGCACCCTACGGACAGGGGAGGGCGGGGAGCTGTTTTTT. It is translated as CASTLRTGEGGELFF.

V and J are TRBV5-1 and TRBJ2-1; 10 bases match TRBD2. The CDR3 loop spans 15 amino acids. Germline CDR1 is SGHRS and CDR2 is YFSETQ. With 0 bases clipped from V and 11 bases from J, the junction kept 8 bases outside the gene matches. The CDR3 loop reads CASSLVSSGGVKQFF. In DNA form, the CDR3 reads TGCGCCAGCAGCTTGGTGTCTAGCGGGGGCGTGAAGCAGTTCTTC.

The V call is TRBV9, the J call TRBJ1-6; D gene ambiguous. Germline CDR1 SGDLS, CDR2 YYNGEE. V gave up 5 bases and J gave up 5 bases, with 8 bases separating them. CDR3 size: 13 residues. CDR3: CASSGGNNSPLHF. The CDR3 nucleotides are TGTGCCAGCAGTGGAGGAAATAATTCACCCCTCCACTTT. Supplemented by reference TRBV9 and TRBJ1-6, the full variable domain reads DSGVTQTPKHLITATGQRVTLRCSPRSGDLSVYWYQQSLDQGLQFLIQYYNGEERAKGNILERFSAQQFPDLHSELNLSSLELGDSALYFCASSGGNNSPLHFGNGTRLTVT.

This chain links TRBV5-5 with TRBJ1-1, with D possibly TRBD1 on 6 matching bases. The V and J ends lost 4 bases and 7 bases respectively, with 23 bases between them. Per germline, CDR1 SGHKS and CDR2 YYEKEE (reference sequence). The CDR3 sequence is 16 residues long. This chain's CDR3 is CASSPIGPGKGGEAFF. The CDR3 DNA is TGTGCCAGCAGCCCGATCGGGCCGGGCAAAGGGGGTGAAGCTTTCTTT.

The chain carries TRBV27 and TRBJ2-7; perhaps TRBD1 as D (6 bases). Looked up from germline, CDR1 is MNHEY and CDR2 is SMNVEV (reference sequence). There are 13 residues in the CDR3. Between the trimmed V and J ends, which lost 6 bases and 4 bases, there was a span of 13 bases. The CDR3 DNA reads TGTGCCAGCAGCCTGGACAGTGCGTACGAGCAGTACTTC. Translation gives CASSLDSAYEQYF.

The chain uses TRBV5-4 and TRBJ2-2, with 7 nucleotides matching TRBD1. The CDR3 has 15 amino acids. The V segment lost 1 base and the J segment 1 base; nucleotides outside the gene matches: 1. Germline loops: CDR1 SGHNT, CDR2 YYREEE (reference sequence). The CDR3 DNA is TGTGCCAGCAGCTTGCAGGGGGTGAACACCGGGGAGCTGTTTTTT. As protein: CASSLQGVNTGELFF.

Only a few counts were recorded for this clone. The chain has TRBV7-8 and TRBJ1-6; no clear D. V dropped 1 base and J dropped 8 bases, with 9 bases sitting between them. Germline CDR1 is SGHVS and CDR2 is FQNEAQ. This CDR3 spans 14 amino acids. The CDR3: CASSLGRRDSPLHF. The CDR3 region has the DNA TGTGCCAGCAGCTTAGGGAGAAGAGATTCACCCCTCCACTTT. Based on the CDR3 plus reference TRBV7-8 and TRBJ1-6, the full variable domain is GAGVSQSPRYKVAKRGQDVALRCDPISGHVSLFWYQQALGQGPEFLTYFQNEAQLDKSGLPSDRFFAERPEGSVSTLKIQRTQQEDSAVYLCASSLGRRDSPLHFGNGTRLTVT.

The rearrangement links TRBV6-1 to TRBJ1-2; D gene unclear. Per the germline V gene, CDR1 is MNHNS and CDR2 is SASEGT. CDR3 length: 13 amino acids. The V end was cut by 2 bases, the J end by 4 bases, with 8 bases between. CDR3 loop: CASSETPGYGYTF. The CDR3 nucleotides read TGTGCCAGCAGTGAAACTCCAGGCTATGGCTACACCTTC.

The chain couples TRBV6-5 to TRBJ2-5; TRBD2 matches at 11 bases. Germline CDR1 reads MNHEY; CDR2 reads SVGAGI. Germline trimming cut 7 bases from V and 4 bases from J; bases unmatched to any gene: 8. The CDR3 totals 15 residues. The CDR3 is CASTGRLAGRETQYF. The CDR3 nucleotides read TGTGCCAGCACCGGCAGACTAGCGGGGAGAGAGACCCAGTACTTC.

The DNA of the CDR3 is TGTGCCAGTAGTAGTCTCCTCCGAGAATCTGGGGCCAACGTCCTGACTTTC. Its protein is CASSSLLRESGANVLTF. This sequence joins TRBV19 and TRBJ2-6; D is unclear. The CDR3 is 17 residues long. Trimming took 4 bases from V and 1 from J, leaving 14 bases between them. Germline V gene data show CDR1 as LNHDA and CDR2 as SQIVND (reference sequence).

This clone occurred once. The chain is built from TRBV18 and TRBJ2-1; TRBD1 matches 7 bases. The CDR3 contains 16 residues. The junction had 15 bases not matched to a gene; V was cut back by 5 bases and J by 8 bases. The V gene's germline CDR1 is KGHSH and CDR2 LQKENI. In DNA form, the CDR3 reads TGTGCCAGCTCATCCCGACAGGGCCTTGGGAAAGATGAGCAGTTCTTC. It encodes CASSSRQGLGKDEQFF. Combining the CDR3 with reference TRBV18 and TRBJ2-1 gives the whole variable domain NAGVMQNPRHLVRRRGQEARLRCSPMKGHSHVYWYRQLPEEGLKFMVYLQKENIIDESGMPKERFSAEFPKEGPSILRIQQVVRGDSAAYFCASSSRQGLGKDEQFFGPGTRLTVL.

The rearrangement uses TRBV12-5 and TRBJ1-2; possibly TRBD1 for D (6 bases). This CDR3 comprises 13 residues. CDR1 is LGHNT, CDR2 FRNRAP, per germline. V lost 5 bases and J 5 bases, leaving 12 bases between the germline ends. For the CDR3, the DNA is TGTGCTAGTGGTCTACAGGGCGGGTATGGCTACACCTTC. Translation gives CASGLQGGYGYTF.

The chain carries TRBV7-9 and TRBJ1-4, with 10 positions matching TRBD1. Germline CDR1 is SEHNR and CDR2 is FQNEAQ (reference sequence). The CDR3 covers 14 residues. V shed 5 bases and J 5 bases; nucleotides not matched to a gene: 2. For the CDR3, the DNA is TGTGCCAGCAGCAAGGGACAGGGGAATGAAAAACTGTTTTTT. Protein: CASSKGQGNEKLFF.

The V gene is TRBV4-3, the J gene TRBJ1-4, with 7 bases lining up with TRBD1. The J segment lost 2 bases and the V segment lost 4 bases, leaving 4 bases of the junction unmatched. Germline V CDR1 and CDR2: LGHNA, YSLEER. CDR3 length equals 15 residues. CDR3 in amino acids: CASSPGGSTNEKLFF. Here the CDR3 DNA reads TGCGCCAGCAGCCCAGGGGGTTCGACTAATGAAAAACTGTTTTTT.

This sequence joins TRBV24-1 and TRBJ2-3; D gene uncertain. The CDR3 spans 15 residues. CDR1 and CDR2 from the germline V gene are KGHDR and SFDVKD. V lost 2 bases, J lost 4 bases, and 12 bases lay in between. The chain's CDR3 is CATSDSESPADTQYF. The CDR3 nucleotides read TGTGCCACCAGTGATTCGGAGAGTCCCGCAGATACGCAGTATTTT.

This clone was seen a single time. The genes are TRBV4-3 and TRBJ2-3; 10 bases are shared with TRBD1. The CDR3 sequence is 15 residues long. The germline gives CDR1 LGHNA, CDR2 YSLEER. V lost 3 bases, J lost 6 bases, and 6 bases stayed unmatched. CDR3 loop: CASSQDRGRVDTQYF. CDR3 nucleotides: TGCGCCAGCAGCCAGGACAGGGGGAGGGTGGATACGCAGTATTTT.

The chain employs TRBV6-1 and TRBJ2-2; 8 nucleotides match TRBD2. The germline gives CDR1 MNHNS, CDR2 SASEGT. Trimming at V came to 2 bases and at J to 0 bases, leaving 2 bases not matched to a gene. The CDR3 contains 16 residues. The CDR3 bases are TGTGCCAGCAGTGAATTAGCGGGGACGAACACCGGGGAGCTGTTTTTT. It specifies CASSELAGTNTGELFF.